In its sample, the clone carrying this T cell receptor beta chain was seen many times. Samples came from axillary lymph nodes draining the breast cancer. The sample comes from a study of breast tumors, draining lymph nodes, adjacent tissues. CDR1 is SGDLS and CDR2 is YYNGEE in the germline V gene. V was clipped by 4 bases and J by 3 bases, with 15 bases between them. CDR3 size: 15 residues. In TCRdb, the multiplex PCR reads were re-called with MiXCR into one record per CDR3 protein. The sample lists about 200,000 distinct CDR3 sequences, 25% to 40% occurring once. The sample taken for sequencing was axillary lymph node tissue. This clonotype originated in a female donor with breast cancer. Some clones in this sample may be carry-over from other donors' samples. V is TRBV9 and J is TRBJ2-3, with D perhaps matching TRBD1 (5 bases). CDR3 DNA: TGTGCCAGCAGCCCCGGAGTCCCAGGGACAGATACGCAGTATTTT. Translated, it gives CASSPGVPGTDTQYF.